One sample yielded the 4 T cell receptor beta chains listed below, sequenced in a study of blood T cell repertoires in COVID-19. Only in-frame clones appear in the TCRdb table, and some are missing; sequencing was by immunoSEQ multiplex PCR. The top ten clones hold approximately 1.5% of a sample with about 290,000 clones, 89% of them seen once. The sample was PBMCs or T cells enriched from blood (not recorded which). These TCRs come from a middle-aged woman who had recovered from COVID-19.

The V gene is TRBV30, the J gene TRBJ2-5; 9 bases line up with TRBD1. From germline, CDR1 is GTSNPN and CDR2 SVGIG (reference sequence). The CDR3 spans 18 residues. J gave up 3 bases and V 1 base, and 15 bases lay outside the gene matches. Written as DNA, the CDR3 is TGTGCCTGGAGTGGGGCCTCGGACAGGGGCGACCACGAAGAGACCCAGTACTTC. It yields the protein CAWSGASDRGDHEETQYF.

J is TRBJ1-2 and V is TRBV6-6, with D possibly matching TRBD1 (5 bases). V lost 0 bases to trimming and J lost 1 base, with 6 bases between them. Looked up from germline, CDR1 is MNHNY and CDR2 is SVGAGI (reference sequence). The CDR3 spans 14 residues. The CDR3 bases are TGTGCCAGCAGTTACTCTGACAGTAACTATGGCTACACCTTC. This encodes CASSYSDSNYGYTF.

The chain uses TRBV4-1 and TRBJ1-2, with TRBD1 as a possible D gene (5 bases). CDR1 is MGHRA and CDR2 is YSYEKL in the germline V gene. CDR3 length: 15 amino acids. Trimming removed 1 base at V and 3 bases at J, with 12 bases between. The DNA of the CDR3 is TGCGCCAGCAGCCAAGTTTTGGGGCAGGACTATGGCTACACCTTC. Encoded protein: CASSQVLGQDYGYTF.

This clone was recorded only once. The V and J genes are TRBV14 and TRBJ2-1, with 8 bases lining up with TRBD1. This CDR3 has 15 residues. Germline CDR1 and CDR2: SGHDN and FVKESK. The V segment lost 4 bases and the J segment 6 bases; nucleotides outside the gene matches: 8. The CDR3 nucleotides are TGTGCCAGCAGCCCGACAGGGGATTTGGGCAATGAGCAGTTCTTC. This sequence encodes CASSPTGDLGNEQFF. Combining the CDR3 with reference TRBV14 and TRBJ2-1 gives the whole variable domain EAGVTQFPSHSVIEKGQTVTLRCDPISGHDNLYWYRRVMGKEIKFLLHFVKESKQDESGMPNNRFLAERTGGTYSTLKVQPAELEDSGVYFCASSPTGDLGNEQFFGPGTRLTVL.